This T cell receptor beta chain is from a study of metastatic and nonmetastatic thyroid tumors. Study results and caveats: The study reportedly found significantly higher TCR beta diversity in malignant thyroid tumors than benign nodules, in blood and tumor.

By share, this clone ranks as medium-sized. Its antigen remains unidentified. Thyroid surgery was preceded by no treatment in any patient. In the original workflow: The distant-metastasis classifier for papillary thyroid cancer was built from CDR3 differences across clinicopathological groups. TCRdb re-analyzed the PCR reads using MiXCR. These V and J calls derive from TCRdb rather than the authors' analysis. The profile shows some 37,000 clones, 20% of them singletons. The receptor was derived from a female donor with papillary thyroid cancer or a benign thyroid nodule (not recorded which). Some clones in this sample may be carry-over from other donors' samples. The sample was blood.

CDR3 DNA: TGTGCCAGCAGACACACCCTGGGAGCAGATACGCAGTATTTT. It specifies CASRHTLGADTQYF. The gene calls are TRBV6-2 or TRBV6-3 and TRBJ2-3; possible D gene TRBD2, 5 bases. Germline CDR1 and CDR2: MNHEY and SVGEGT. The V end lost 6 bases, the J end lost 4 bases, and 14 bases lay between the germline ends. This CDR3 is built from 14 residues.